This T cell receptor (beta chain) is drawn from a study of monozygotic twins with cystic fibrosis. General study points: In 13 of 16 pairs, V gene usage was closest to the co-twin's.

Trimming took off 4 bases at V and 6 bases at J, with 10 bases between the two ends. The length of the CDR3 is 13 residues. Looked up from germline, CDR1 is SNHLY and CDR2 is FYNNEI. In regard to this clone: The antigen is undetermined.

Clones were read by immunoSEQ multiplex PCR, and TCRdb kept only the in-frame ones, dropping some. Counted here are approximately 10,000 clones, 65% to 90% occurring once; the ten biggest clones make up more than 0.5%. This chain links TRBV2 with TRBJ2-1; a possible D gene is TRBD2 (5 bases). The clonotype comes from a man between 18 and 29 years old with cystic fibrosis. Material for sequencing was blood. CDR3 amino acids: CASSASTSNEQFF. The CDR3 DNA is TGTGCCAGCAGTGCCTCTACTAGCAATGAGCAGTTCTTC.